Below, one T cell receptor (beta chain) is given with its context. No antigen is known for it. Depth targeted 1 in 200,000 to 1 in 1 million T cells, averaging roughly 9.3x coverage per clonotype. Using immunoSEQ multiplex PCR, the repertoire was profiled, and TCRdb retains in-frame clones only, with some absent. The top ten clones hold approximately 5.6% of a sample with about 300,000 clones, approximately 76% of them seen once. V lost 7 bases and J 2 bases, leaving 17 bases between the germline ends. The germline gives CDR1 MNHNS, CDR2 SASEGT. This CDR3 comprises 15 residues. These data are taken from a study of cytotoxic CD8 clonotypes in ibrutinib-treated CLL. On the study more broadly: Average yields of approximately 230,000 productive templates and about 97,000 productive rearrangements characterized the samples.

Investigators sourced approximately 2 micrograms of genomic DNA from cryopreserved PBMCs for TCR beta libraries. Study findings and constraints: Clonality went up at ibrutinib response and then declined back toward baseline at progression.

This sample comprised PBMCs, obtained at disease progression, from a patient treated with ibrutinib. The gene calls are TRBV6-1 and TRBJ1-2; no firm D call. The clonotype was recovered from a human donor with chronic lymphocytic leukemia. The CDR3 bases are TGTGCCAGCACCAAACGGGCAGCTGCAAACTATGGCTACACCTTC. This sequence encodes CASTKRAAANYGYTF.